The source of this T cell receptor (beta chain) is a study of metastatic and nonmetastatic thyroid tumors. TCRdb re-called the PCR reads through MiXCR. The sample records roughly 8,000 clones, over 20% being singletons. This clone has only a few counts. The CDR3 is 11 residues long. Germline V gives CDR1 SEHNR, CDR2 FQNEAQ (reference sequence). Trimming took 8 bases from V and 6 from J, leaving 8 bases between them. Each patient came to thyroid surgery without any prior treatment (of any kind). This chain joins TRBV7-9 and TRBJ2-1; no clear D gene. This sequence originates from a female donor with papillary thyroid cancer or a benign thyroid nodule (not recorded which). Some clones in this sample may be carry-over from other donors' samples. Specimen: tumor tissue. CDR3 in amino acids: CASGQSNEQFF. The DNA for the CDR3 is TGTGCCAGCGGGCAAAGCAATGAGCAGTTCTTC.